This entry lists 20 T cell receptor beta chains sequenced from one sample in a study of blood T cell repertoires in COVID-19. The protocol was immunoSEQ multiplex PCR, while the TCRdb copy is restricted to in-frame clones and leaves out a portion. In the table there are around 74,000 clones, around nine tenths of which are singletons. The sequenced sample consisted of peripheral blood. The receptors were sampled from a young man with acute or convalescent COVID-19.

The chain carries TRBV4-2 and TRBJ2-7; 13 positions agree with TRBD2. The CDR3 loop spans 17 amino acids. Germline values: CDR1 LGHNA, CDR2 YNFKEQ. After removal of 4 bases from V and 7 bases from J, the junction contained 13 bases not matched to a gene. The CDR3 reads CASSPSGLAGELGEQYF. CDR3 nucleotides: TGTGCCAGCAGCCCGTCCGGACTAGCGGGAGAGTTGGGGGAGCAGTACTTC.

This clone was recorded once. This sequence joins TRBV5-1 and TRBJ1-1; 12 bases are a match to TRBD1. The CDR3 contains 16 residues. The junction had 9 bases not matched to a gene; V was cut back by 4 bases and J by 5 bases. CDR1 SGHRS and CDR2 YFSETQ come from the germline V gene. The CDR3 nucleotides are TGCGCCAGCAGCGGCGGGACAGGGGGCGCAGGGACTGAAGCTTTCTTT. Residues: CASSGGTGGAGTEAFF.

The J gene is TRBJ1-4, the V gene TRBV6-5, with TRBD1 as a possible D gene (6 bases). CDR3 size: 13 residues. Germline CDR1 is MNHEY and CDR2 is SVGAGI. Trimming stripped 6 bases from V and 5 bases from J, with 10 bases between. The CDR3 DNA follows: TGTGCCAGCAGCCGAGACAGGAATGAAAAACTGTTTTTT. It codes for CASSRDRNEKLFF.

This chain uses TRBV30 with TRBJ2-1, with 8 bases that match TRBD1. CDR3 length equals 13 residues. V shed 4 bases and J 6 bases; nucleotides not matched to a gene: 5. CDR1 and CDR2 (germline): GTSNPN, SVGIG (reference sequence). The CDR3 DNA reads as TGTGCCTGGAATCCCACAGGGGGCAATGAGCAGTTCTTC. Translating gives CAWNPTGGNEQFF. The full variable domain, rest sourced from reference TRBV30 and TRBJ2-1, is SQTIHQWPATLVQPVGSPLSLECTVEGTSNPNLYWYRQAAGRGLQLLFYSVGIGQISSEVPQNLSASRPQDRQFILSSKKLLLSDSGFYLCAWNPTGGNEQFFGPGTRLTVL.

The chain employs TRBV5-4 and TRBJ2-1, with 11 bases lining up with TRBD2. V dropped 4 bases and J dropped 1; count of bases not matched to a gene: 4. The length of the CDR3 is 16 residues. Germline V gives CDR1 SGHNT, CDR2 YYREEE (reference sequence). The CDR3 nucleotides read TGTGCCAGCAGCATCCTAGCGGGAGGATCCTACAATGAGCAGTTCTTC. Translating gives CASSILAGGSYNEQFF.

V and J are TRBV4-3 and TRBJ2-1; 9 bases are a match to TRBD2. The CDR3 is 16 residues long. V dropped 0 bases and J dropped 8; count of bases not matched to a gene: 8. Germline CDR1 LGHNA, CDR2 YSLEER. The CDR3 loop reads CASSQDVAGAVYEQFF. CDR3 coding DNA: TGCGCCAGCAGCCAAGATGTAGCGGGAGCAGTTTATGAGCAGTTCTTC.

The chain recombines TRBV7-3 with TRBJ1-1, with D possibly TRBD1 on 5 matching bases. Trimming stripped 5 bases from V and 7 bases from J, with 17 bases between. Germline V gives CDR1 SGHTA, CDR2 FQGTGA. CDR3 length: 14 amino acids. CDR3 residues: CASSALGVVGEAFF. CDR3 in DNA: TGTGCCAGCAGCGCCCTAGGGGTCGTAGGTGAAGCTTTCTTT.

The chain carries TRBV30 and TRBJ2-3; no firm D call. Trimming shortened V by 4 bases and J by 4 bases, and 12 bases separated the two germline ends. Germline V gene sequence: CDR1 GTSNPN, CDR2 SVGIG (reference sequence). The CDR3 has 13 residues. The CDR3, as DNA: TGTGCCTGGATAGTCTCGTACCCAGATACGCAGTATTTT. Its protein product is CAWIVSYPDTQYF.

In this sample, this clone turned up a few times. The chain carries TRBV5-1 and TRBJ2-7; 8 bases are shared with TRBD1. J lost 6 bases, V lost 0 bases, and 14 bases had no gene match. The CDR3 runs 17 residues. CDR1 is SGHRS and CDR2 is YFSETQ in the germline V gene. The CDR3 region has the DNA TGCGCCAGCAGCTTGGAATCCGGGACAGGCCCCATCGGCGAGCAGTACTTC. Its protein is CASSLESGTGPIGEQYF. The variable domain in full, completed from reference TRBV5-1 and TRBJ2-7, reads KAGVTQTPRYLIKTRGQQVTLSCSPISGHRSVSWYQQTPGQGLQFLFEYFSETQRNKGNFPGRFSGRQFSNSRSEMNVSTLELGDSALYLCASSLESGTGPIGEQYFGPGTRLTVT.

CDR3 region: CASSLSGTGVYNEQFF. The DNA of the CDR3 is TGTGCCAGTAGTCTATCCGGGACAGGGGTTTACAATGAGCAGTTCTTC. This sequence joins TRBV19 and TRBJ2-1; the match to TRBD1 covers 10 bases. V was clipped by 5 bases and J by 4 bases; unmatched bases: 8. Per germline, CDR1 LNHDA and CDR2 SQIVND (reference sequence). The CDR3 loop spans 16 amino acids.

This clone was seen more than once but under ten times. The gene calls are TRBV27 and TRBJ2-7; D is possibly TRBD2 (6 bases). The CDR3 is 15 residues long. V was pared by 2 bases and J by 3 bases, with 14 bases between. Germline V gene lookup returns CDR1 MNHEY and CDR2 SMNVEV (reference sequence). The CDR3 here is CASSLQLGTFYEQYF. DNA for the CDR3: TGTGCCAGCAGTTTACAACTAGGGACTTTCTACGAGCAGTACTTC.

The chain employs TRBV7-9 and TRBJ2-3; 8 positions agree with TRBD1. V lost 5 bases to trimming and J lost 4 bases; unmatched junction nucleotides: 11. CDR1 and CDR2 (germline): SEHNR, FQNEAQ (reference sequence). CDR3 length equals 16 residues. The CDR3 DNA sequence: TGTGCCAGCAGCGCTATTCGGACAGGGAAAGCAGATACGCAGTATTTT. This gives the protein CASSAIRTGKADTQYF.

This clone was picked up one time. The genes are TRBV24-1 and TRBJ2-7, with 8 bases matching TRBD1. The germline CDR1 and CDR2 sequences are KGHDR and SFDVKD. Unmatched junction bases numbered 7, after V lost 9 bases and J lost 7 bases. This CDR3 region has 12 residues. The CDR3 region has the DNA TGTGCCACCCAAAACAGGGGGTTGGAGCAGTACTTC. This translates into CATQNRGLEQYF.

The CDR3 loop reads CASSSSVVTGIFEKLFF. The CDR3 DNA reads TGTGCCAGCAGCTCATCGGTCGTAACAGGGATATTTGAAAAACTGTTTTTT. The chain combines TRBV5-6 with TRBJ1-4; D perhaps matches TRBD1 (6 bases). Germline V gives CDR1 SGHDT, CDR2 YYEEEE. The CDR3 is 17 amino acids. V dropped 3 bases and J dropped 7 bases, with 22 bases sitting between them.

The chain couples TRBV3-1 (or the pseudogene TRBV3-2) to TRBJ2-1, with 8 bases that match TRBD2. The ends lost 3 bases at V and 6 bases at J; junction bases unmatched: 7. The CDR3 sequence is 15 residues long. CDR1 and CDR2 from the germline V gene are LGHDT and YNNKEL (reference sequence). Written as DNA, the CDR3 is TGTGCCAGCAGCCAGAGTAGCGGGACATTCAATGAGCAGTTCTTC. It codes for CASSQSSGTFNEQFF.

J is TRBJ2-5 and V is TRBV5-1; D is unclear. The CDR3 contains 15 residues. Germline loops: CDR1 SGHRS, CDR2 YFSETQ. Between the trimmed V and J ends, which lost 8 bases and 1 base, there was a span of 18 bases. CDR3 loop: CASASETSPQETQYF. In nucleotides, the CDR3 is TGCGCCAGTGCCTCCGAGACATCGCCCCAAGAGACCCAGTACTTC. The complete variable domain, with remaining parts taken from reference TRBV5-1 and TRBJ2-5, reads KAGVTQTPRYLIKTRGQQVTLSCSPISGHRSVSWYQQTPGQGLQFLFEYFSETQRNKGNFPGRFSGRQFSNSRSEMNVSTLELGDSALYLCASASETSPQETQYFGPGTRLLVL.

The CDR3 DNA is TGCGCCAGCAGCTCACTTACTAGCGGGGAGGTTAATGAGCAGTTCTTC. Encoded protein: CASSSLTSGEVNEQFF. V gene TRBV5-1 combines with J gene TRBJ2-1, with 10 positions matching TRBD2. The CDR3 sequence is 16 residues long. Germline CDR1 and CDR2: SGHRS and YFSETQ. The V segment lost 3 bases and the J segment 7 bases; nucleotides outside the gene matches: 10.

The V and J genes are TRBV4-2 and TRBJ2-1; 10 bases line up with TRBD2. V trimming: 4 bases; J trimming: 4 bases; junction bases outside the gene matches: 10. Germline-derived CDR1 and CDR2 are LGHNA and YNFKEQ. The CDR3 extends over 17 amino acids. DNA for the CDR3: TGTGCCAGCAGCCGAATAACAGGGACTAGCGCTTACAATGAGCAGTTCTTC. Translated: CASSRITGTSAYNEQFF.

This clone was seen a single time. The J gene is TRBJ2-3, the V gene TRBV28; 15 bases line up with TRBD2. This CDR3 has 17 residues. In germline, CDR1 is MDHEN, CDR2 SYDVKM. V shed 6 bases, J shed 5 bases, and the junction held 9 bases outside the gene matches. The CDR3 loop is CASRRRTSGRAVDTQYF. CDR3 in DNA: TGTGCCAGCAGGCGACGGACTAGCGGGAGGGCCGTAGATACGCAGTATTTT.

This rearrangement joins TRBV5-4 to TRBJ1-4; D may be TRBD1 (5 bases). Germline V gives CDR1 SGHNT, CDR2 YYREEE (reference sequence). The CDR3 has 15 amino acids. Trimming took off 4 bases at V and 3 bases at J, with 13 bases between the two ends. The CDR3 reads CASSGGTGPNEKLFF. CDR3 coding DNA: TGTGCCAGCAGCGGCGGGACGGGGCCTAATGAAAAACTGTTTTTT.